Listed below are T cell receptor beta chains from one sample, sequenced in a study of shared clonotypes between healthy human individuals. Generated by immunoSEQ multiplex PCR, the TCRdb table keeps only in-frame clones and is missing some. The sample lists about 1.1 million clones, about 80% seen once, with 0.5% to 0.65% in the top ten. The sample taken for sequencing was memory CD4+ T cells from PBMCs. The origin of the receptors is a man between 18 and 29 years old in good health. Some clones in this sample may be carry-over from other donors' samples. Each CDR3 is given with its conserved first and last residue. Fields, in order: V gene, D gene, clone size, J gene, CDR3 protein, CDR3 DNA. The D gene is left open where the match is weak. Size tells how often a clone was seen (once, few, many) or the class of an expanded clone, and some rows leave it out.

TRBV5-6,TRBD1,-,TRBJ2-7,CASSGNTGTGYDEQYF,TGTGCCAGCAGCGGCAACACCGGGACAGGGTATGACGAGCAGTACTTC
TRBV5-6,TRBD2,-,TRBJ2-1,CASSRGLAGNNEQFF,TGTGCCAGCAGCAGGGGACTAGCGGGCAACAATGAGCAGTTCTTC
TRBV6-1,-,-,TRBJ2-1,CASSGSTGSYNEQFF,TGTGCCAGCAGTGGGTCGACGGGGTCCTACAATGAGCAGTTCTTC
TRBV7-2,TRBD2,-,TRBJ2-7,CASSLLLAGPYEQYF,TGTGCCAGCAGCTTACTTCTAGCGGGGCCTTACGAGCAGTACTTC
TRBV7-2,-,once,TRBJ2-3,CASSLGFDTSTDTQYF,TGTGCCAGCAGCTTAGGTTTTGACACCTCCACAGATACGCAGTATTTT
TRBV7-8,-,-,TRBJ2-7,CASSLSRGEQYF,TGTGCCAGCAGCTTAAGCAGAGGCGAGCAGTACTTC
TRBV5-1,-,-,TRBJ2-3,CASSGEILDTQYF,TGCGCCAGCAGCGGGGAGATTCTTGATACGCAGTATTTT
TRBV14,-,few,TRBJ2-5,CASSQVRGRGKETQYF,TGTGCCAGCAGCCAAGTACGTGGGAGGGGGAAAGAGACCCAGTACTTC
TRBV29-1,-,few,TRBJ2-2,CSGGDTGELFF,TGCAGCGGAGGGGACACCGGGGAGCTGTTTTTT
TRBV19,-,few,TRBJ1-1,CATQRAVGNTEAFF,TGTGCCACCCAACGGGCGGTGGGGAACACTGAAGCTTTCTTT
TRBV11-1,-,-,TRBJ1-1,CASSLGRGQAEAFF,TGTGCCAGCAGCTTAGGGCGGGGCCAGGCTGAAGCTTTCTTT
TRBV28,-,-,TRBJ2-1,CASSFLVSNEQFF,TGTGCCAGCAGTTTTTTGGTTTCCAATGAGCAGTTCTTC
TRBV7-9,-,-,TRBJ2-3,CASSSVGTQYF,TGTGCCAGCAGCTCAGTGGGTACGCAGTATTTT
TRBV30,TRBD1,few,TRBJ1-4,CAWSQTGREKLFF,TGTGCCTGGAGTCAGACAGGGCGGGAAAAACTGTTTTTT
TRBV6-6,-,many,TRBJ2-3,CATSLDGADTQYF,TGTGCCACCTCCCTCGACGGCGCAGATACGCAGTATTTT
TRBV6-6,-,-,TRBJ2-2,CASTPGNTGELFF,TGTGCCAGCACCCCGGGGAACACCGGGGAGCTGTTTTTT
TRBV5-1,-,-,TRBJ2-2,CASSSHLQGGNTGELFF,TGCGCCAGCAGCTCCCACCTTCAAGGCGGCAACACCGGGGAGCTGTTTTTT
TRBV5-1,TRBD1,-,TRBJ2-3,CASSLEGGGDTQYF,TGCGCCAGCAGCTTGGAAGGGGGCGGCGATACGCAGTATTTT
TRBV5-4,TRBD2,-,TRBJ2-4,CASSLAGGPKNIQYF,TGTGCCAGCAGCTTGGCGGGAGGGCCCAAAAACATTCAGTACTTC
TRBV19,-,-,TRBJ2-1,CASTDRPVFSYNEQFF,TGTGCCAGCACTGACAGGCCCGTTTTCTCCTACAATGAGCAGTTCTTC
TRBV15,TRBD2,-,TRBJ2-5,CATSRAGLRETQYF,TGTGCCACCAGCAGAGCGGGACTAAGAGAGACCCAGTACTTC
TRBV4-3,-,-,TRBJ1-2,CASSQDSWANYGYTF,TGCGCCAGCAGCCAAGATTCATGGGCCAACTATGGCTACACCTTC
TRBV7-3,-,-,TRBJ1-1,CASSLTGGPNTEAFF,TGTGCCAGCAGCCTGACTGGGGGACCGAACACTGAAGCTTTCTTT
TRBV28,-,-,TRBJ2-1,CASSFRGPHNEQFF,TGTGCCAGCAGTTTCCGAGGGCCCCACAATGAGCAGTTCTTC
TRBV5-5,TRBD2,-,TRBJ2-1,CASSRTSGPYNEQFF,TGTGCCAGCAGTCGGACTAGCGGGCCATACAATGAGCAGTTCTTC
TRBV27,-,-,TRBJ2-5,CASSLSGSGETQYF,TGTGCCAGCAGTTTATCGGGGAGTGGGGAGACCCAGTACTTC
TRBV2,TRBD2,few,TRBJ2-2,CASRGGRAHTGELFF,TGTGCCAGCAGAGGCGGGAGGGCCCACACCGGGGAGCTGTTTTTT
TRBV6-1,-,-,TRBJ1-5,CASSEGHNQPQHF,TGTGCCAGCAGTGAAGGACACAATCAGCCCCAGCATTTT
TRBV5-1,TRBD2,-,TRBJ2-1,CASSLPGTSGYNEQFF,TGCGCCAGCAGCTTGCCCGGGACTAGCGGTTACAATGAGCAGTTCTTC
TRBV28,-,-,TRBJ1-1,CAITSRDALKGTEAFF,TGTGCCATTACAAGCCGGGACGCACTCAAAGGCACTGAAGCTTTCTTT
TRBV28,-,-,TRBJ2-7,CASTVPAAPYEQYF,TGTGCCAGCACCGTCCCAGCGGCTCCCTACGAGCAGTACTTC
TRBV28,TRBD2,-,TRBJ2-7,CASSLAGGAYEQYF,TGTGCCAGCAGTTTAGCGGGAGGTGCCTACGAGCAGTACTTC
TRBV5-1,TRBD1,-,TRBJ1-4,CASSRQGREKLFF,TGCGCCAGCAGCAGACAGGGCCGTGAAAAACTGTTTTTT
TRBV18,-,-,TRBJ1-1,CASSHTGTGNTEAFF,TGTGCCAGCTCACACACAGGGACTGGGAACACTGAAGCTTTCTTT
TRBV5-4,-,-,TRBJ1-2,CASSARQRNYGYTF,TGTGCCAGCAGCGCCCGACAGAGAAACTATGGCTACACCTTC
TRBV7-8,-,once,TRBJ2-1,CASSLGPGNEQFF,TGTGCCAGCAGCTTAGGGCCGGGGAATGAGCAGTTCTTC
TRBV28,TRBD1,-,TRBJ1-2,CASSFQQGVEFF,TGTGCCAGCAGTTTTCAACAGGGGGTAGAGTTCTTC
TRBV9,-,-,TRBJ1-1,CASSEGSSTGSVKAFF,TGTGCCAGCAGCGAGGGGTCATCAACGGGCTCGGTGAAAGCTTTCTTT
TRBV7-2,-,-,TRBJ2-3,CASSLVWDPGDTQYF,TGTGCCAGCAGCTTAGTATGGGACCCTGGGGATACGCAGTATTTT
TRBV7-3,TRBD2,once,TRBJ2-3,CASSPPLAGGRTDTQYF,TGTGCCAGCAGCCCTCCTCTAGCGGGAGGACGCACAGATACGCAGTATTTT
TRBV27,TRBD1,-,TRBJ1-2,CASSQGGVRTF,TGTGCCAGCAGCCAGGGGGGGGTTAGAACCTTC
TRBV5-1,-,-,TRBJ2-7,CASSLAGGTGSYEQYF,TGCGCCAGCAGCTTGGCTGGCGGGACTGGCTCCTACGAGCAGTACTTC
TRBV7-3,TRBD1,-,TRBJ1-3,CASSSSDRHSGNTIYF,TGTGCCAGCAGCTCCTCGGACAGGCACTCTGGAAACACCATATATTTT
TRBV18,-,-,TRBJ1-4,CASSPSGGWDEKLFF,TGTGCCAGCTCACCGTCGGGGGGTTGGGATGAAAAACTGTTTTTT
TRBV11-2,TRBD2,-,TRBJ2-2,CASSPRLAGHTGELFF,TGTGCCAGCAGCCCTAGACTAGCGGGACACACCGGGGAGCTGTTTTTT
TRBV6-4,-,once,TRBJ2-7,CASSDPSSSYEQYF,TGTGCCAGCAGTGACCCATCTAGCTCCTACGAGCAGTACTTC
TRBV30,-,-,TRBJ1-5,CAWSENSNQPQHF,TGTGCCTGGAGTGAAAATAGCAATCAGCCCCAGCATTTT
TRBV5-1,-,-,TRBJ2-2,CASSLPPFRGVNTEELFF,TGCGCCAGCAGCTTGCCCCCCTTTCGCGGTGTGAACACCGAGGAGCTGTTTTTT
TRBV4-2,TRBD1,-,TRBJ2-7,CASSQDQTGASSYEQYF,TGTGCCAGCAGCCAAGACCAAACAGGGGCCTCCTCCTACGAGCAGTACTTC
TRBV6-5,-,once,TRBJ2-7,CASSYLVASSYEQYF,TGTGCCAGCAGTTACTTGGTAGCGTCCTCCTACGAGCAGTACTTC
TRBV2,-,-,TRBJ1-1,CASMAYTEAFF,TGTGCCAGCATGGCGTACACTGAAGCTTTCTTT
TRBV19,TRBD2,-,TRBJ2-1,CASSPAGLADEQFF,TGTGCCAGTAGCCCCGCGGGACTAGCCGATGAGCAGTTCTTC
TRBV7-9,TRBD1,-,TRBJ1-1,CASSLMGQGNTEAFF,TGTGCCAGCAGCTTAATGGGACAGGGGAACACTGAAGCTTTCTTT